The 27 T cell receptor beta chains reported below all come from one sample, sequenced in a study of blood T cell repertoires in COVID-19. Assay used: immunoSEQ multiplex PCR; TCRdb lists only in-frame clones, some missing. The data show about 15,000 clones, about 79% seen once. Sequenced input: peripheral blood. The source of these receptors is a woman in her fifties or sixties with active or convalescent COVID-19.

V gene TRBV24-1 combines with J gene TRBJ2-7; 7 nucleotides agree with TRBD2. The germline V gene has CDR1 KGHDR and CDR2 SFDVKD. The V gene end was trimmed by 0 bases and the J gene end by 6 bases; junction bases not matched to a gene: 4. This CDR3 has 14 amino acids. CDR3 sequence: CATSDLTAGAEQYF. In DNA form, the CDR3 reads TGTGCCACCAGTGATTTGACCGCGGGAGCCGAGCAGTACTTC.

V gene TRBV7-9 combines with J gene TRBJ2-3; D is uncertain. This CDR3 region has 15 residues. The germline V and J ends were trimmed by 2 bases and 3 bases, with 12 bases remaining between them. Germline CDR1 and CDR2: SEHNR and FQNEAQ (reference sequence). DNA of the CDR3: TGTGCCAGCAGCTTAAGAACGGGTGGGACAGATACGCAGTATTTT. This codes for CASSLRTGGTDTQYF.

The genes are TRBV3-1 (or the pseudogene TRBV3-2) and TRBJ1-4; no clear D gene. Trimming shortened V by 0 bases and J by 8 bases, and 10 bases separated the two germline ends. CDR3 length: 14 residues. Per the germline V gene, CDR1 is LGHDT and CDR2 is YNNKEL (reference sequence). CDR3 DNA: TGTGCCAGCAGCCAAGAAGGGCTAGCCGAAAAACTGTTTTTT. Translating it yields CASSQEGLAEKLFF.

V and J are TRBV7-6 and TRBJ2-7; 13 positions agree with TRBD2. With V trimmed by 2 bases and J by 5 bases, 9 bases remained unmatched. The CDR3 is 17 residues long. Germline V gives CDR1 SGHVS, CDR2 FNYEAQ. CDR3 DNA sequence: TGTGCCAGCAGCTTAACCGGGGGACTAGCGGGAAGCGACGAGCAGTACTTC. Protein sequence: CASSLTGGLAGSDEQYF.

The chain has TRBV5-4 and TRBJ1-3; unclear D gene. The V end was cut by 6 bases, the J end by 4 bases, with 14 bases between. CDR1 and CDR2 from the germline V gene are SGHNT and YYREEE (reference sequence). The CDR3 has 14 residues. CDR3 loop: CASKNAGVGNTIYF. In nucleotides, the CDR3 is TGTGCCAGCAAAAATGCCGGGGTAGGAAACACCATATATTTT.

The chain is built from TRBV9 and TRBJ2-7, with 11 bases identical to TRBD1. The germline V gene has CDR1 SGDLS and CDR2 YYNGEE. The CDR3 extends over 13 amino acids. Trimming at V came to 5 bases and at J to 6 bases, leaving 4 bases not matched to a gene. The CDR3 loop is CASSGTGGSEQYF. The DNA for the CDR3 is TGTGCCAGCAGTGGGACAGGGGGAAGCGAGCAGTACTTC.

This chain connects TRBV5-1 to TRBJ2-1; 14 bases line up with TRBD2. Germline loops: CDR1 SGHRS, CDR2 YFSETQ. Unmatched junction bases numbered 6, after V lost 5 bases and J lost 8 bases. This CDR3 is 15 amino acids long. The CDR3 nucleotides are TGCGCCAGCAGACAGGGACTAGCGGGGGTCTATGAGCAGTTCTTC. As protein: CASRQGLAGVYEQFF.

The chain recombines TRBV6-5 with TRBJ1-2; D remains unclear. Between the trimmed V and J ends, which lost 0 bases and 2 bases, there was a span of 4 bases. The germline V gene has CDR1 MNHEY and CDR2 SVGAGI. CDR3 length: 13 residues. The CDR3 loop is CASSYSANYGYTF. CDR3 nucleotides: TGTGCCAGCAGTTACTCGGCCAACTATGGCTACACCTTC.

CDR3 in amino acids: CASGLVLGQGAVNEQFF. CDR3 sequence (DNA): TGTGCTAGTGGTTTGGTATTGGGGCAGGGGGCAGTCAATGAGCAGTTCTTC. This chain links TRBV12-5 with TRBJ2-1; TRBD1 matches at 8 bases. The CDR3 covers 17 residues. Germline CDR1 reads LGHNT; CDR2 reads FRNRAP. The junction had 10 bases not matched to a gene; V was cut back by 0 bases and J by 6 bases.

The chain combines TRBV6-5 with TRBJ2-3, with 8 bases that match TRBD2. The CDR3 totals 14 residues. After removal of 4 bases from V and 8 bases from J, the junction contained 8 bases not matched to a gene. Germline CDR1 reads MNHEY; CDR2 reads SVGAGI. Here the CDR3 reads CASSSFLSGATQYF. The CDR3 nucleotides are TGTGCCAGCAGTTCATTTCTTAGCGGGGCTACGCAGTATTTT.

The chain uses TRBV4-1 and TRBJ2-7; D not certain. Germline values: CDR1 MGHRA, CDR2 YSYEKL. The CDR3 sequence is 13 residues long. Trimming pared 2 bases from V and 7 bases from J, leaving 12 bases between. The CDR3 sequence: CASSQLLLEEQYF. The CDR3, as DNA: TGCGCCAGCAGCCAACTACTCCTAGAGGAGCAGTACTTC.

The chain couples TRBV3-1 (or the pseudogene TRBV3-2) to TRBJ2-5; D remains unclear. The CDR3 runs 12 residues. V was trimmed by 1 base and J by 5 bases, leaving 5 bases between them. Germline V CDR1 and CDR2: LGHDT, YNNKEL (reference sequence). The chain's CDR3 is CASSQVRETQYF. The CDR3 bases are TGTGCCAGCAGCCAAGTCCGTGAGACCCAGTACTTC.

This sequence joins TRBV4-2 and TRBJ2-7, with 10 bases that match TRBD1. Trimming removed 0 bases from V and 3 bases from J; junction bases left unmatched: 8. CDR1 LGHNA and CDR2 YNFKEQ come from the germline V gene. The CDR3 runs 17 residues. The CDR3 DNA sequence: TGTGCCAGCAGCCAAGAGATTGTTTGGGACAGGGGCTACGAGCAGTACTTC. Its translation: CASSQEIVWDRGYEQYF.

The chain uses TRBV4-1 and TRBJ1-4; D remains unclear. Germline loops: CDR1 MGHRA, CDR2 YSYEKL. V was pared by 0 bases and J by 7 bases, with 12 bases between. The CDR3 spans 15 residues. In nucleotides, the CDR3 is TGCGCCAGCAGCCAAGAGGGCAGGAGGAGTGAAAAACTGTTTTTT. Its protein product is CASSQEGRRSEKLFF.

The chain joins TRBV4-1 to TRBJ2-1; D might be TRBD2 (5 bases). From germline, CDR1 is MGHRA and CDR2 YSYEKL. CDR3 length: 15 amino acids. Between the trimmed V and J ends, which lost 0 bases and 4 bases, there was a span of 10 bases. CDR3 sequence: CASSQDATTYNEQFF. The CDR3, as DNA: TGCGCCAGCAGCCAAGATGCGACTACTTACAATGAGCAGTTCTTC.

In nucleotides, the CDR3 is TGTGCCAGCAGTTTCTGGCCGGGGGGTACCACAGATACGCAGTATTTT. This codes for CASSFWPGGTTDTQYF. The chain carries TRBV27 and TRBJ2-3, with 7 bases fitting TRBD2. The V gene's germline CDR1 is MNHEY and CDR2 SMNVEV (reference sequence). The CDR3 runs 16 residues. The junction had 8 bases not matched to a gene; V was cut back by 3 bases and J by 2 bases.

This rearrangement joins TRBV3-1 (or the pseudogene TRBV3-2) to TRBJ2-2; TRBD1 matches at 9 bases. In germline, CDR1 is LGHDT, CDR2 YNNKEL (reference sequence). V shed 1 base and J 4 bases; nucleotides not matched to a gene: 4. This CDR3 contains 16 residues. The CDR3 region is CASSQGGQGSTGELFF. Written as DNA, the CDR3 is TGTGCCAGCAGCCAAGGGGGACAGGGAAGCACCGGGGAGCTGTTTTTT.

The V gene is TRBV4-1, the J gene TRBJ2-1; 10 nucleotides align to TRBD1. The CDR3 is made up of 20 amino acids. Germline CDR1 reads MGHRA; CDR2 reads YSYEKL. The V and J ends lost 1 base and 9 bases, in that order; junction bases with no gene match: 21. CDR3 coding DNA: TGCGCCAGCAGCCAAGGTGTGTCAAAGACAGGGGGCGCCCCGTCAGGTGAGCAGTTCTTC. It translates to CASSQGVSKTGGAPSGEQFF.

The rearrangement joins TRBV6-5 to TRBJ1-3, with D possibly TRBD1 on 5 matching bases. The CDR3 extends over 16 amino acids. Germline V gene lookup returns CDR1 MNHEY and CDR2 SVGAGI. V was shortened by 3 bases and J by 0 bases, with 12 bases between the two germline ends. This chain's CDR3 is CASSYGKGNSGNTIYF. The CDR3 nucleotides are TGTGCCAGCAGTTATGGGAAGGGGAACTCTGGAAACACCATATATTTT.

The chain carries TRBV2 and TRBJ2-1; 10 bases fit TRBD2. Germline-derived CDR1 and CDR2 are SNHLY and FYNNEI. The V segment lost 0 bases and the J segment 0 bases; nucleotides outside the gene matches: 5. The CDR3 is 18 amino acids. In DNA form, the CDR3 reads TGTGCCAGCAGTGAAGCGCGGACTAGCGGAAGCTCCTACAATGAGCAGTTCTTC. Translated: CASSEARTSGSSYNEQFF.

This chain connects TRBV25-1 to TRBJ2-2; 12 nucleotides agree with TRBD2. The CDR3 runs 14 residues. V dropped 7 bases and J dropped 5; count of bases not matched to a gene: 2. Germline CDR1 and CDR2: MGHDK and SYGVNS. The CDR3 DNA sequence: TGTGCCAGCACAGGGACTAGCGGGACCGGGGAGCTGTTTTTT. Translation: CASTGTSGTGELFF. Drawing the rest from reference TRBV25-1 and TRBJ2-2, the complete variable domain is EADIYQTPRYLVIGTGKKITLECSQTMGHDKMYWYQQDPGMELHLIHYSYGVNSTEKGDLSSESTVSRIRTEHFPLTLESARPSHTSQYLCASTGTSGTGELFFGEGSRLTVL.

The chain uses TRBV9 and TRBJ1-2; D is perhaps TRBD1 (6 bases). CDR1 is SGDLS and CDR2 is YYNGEE in the germline V gene. The V end was cut by 4 bases, the J end by 2 bases, with 12 bases between. The CDR3 contains 14 residues. The CDR3 is CASSFDRRNYGYTF. CDR3 coding DNA: TGTGCCAGCAGCTTCGACAGGAGAAACTATGGCTACACCTTC.

The V call is TRBV29-1, the J call TRBJ1-2, with D perhaps matching TRBD1 (6 bases). This CDR3 has 15 amino acids. Germline V gene lookup returns CDR1 SQVTM and CDR2 ANQGSEA. V lost 0 bases to trimming and J lost 0 bases, with 11 bases between them. CDR3 in amino acids: CSVEDSRTANYGYTF. Written as DNA, the CDR3 is TGCAGCGTTGAAGACTCCAGGACAGCTAACTATGGCTACACCTTC.

The chain carries TRBV6-5 and TRBJ2-1, with D perhaps matching TRBD1 (5 bases). This CDR3 is built from 14 residues. The V end lost 5 bases, the J end lost 9 bases, and 17 bases lay between the germline ends. Germline V gene data show CDR1 as MNHEY and CDR2 as SVGAGI. Here the CDR3 reads CASSTRVGESEQFF. CDR3 bases: TGTGCCAGCAGTACCAGGGTTGGGGAAAGTGAGCAGTTCTTC.

The V and J genes are TRBV3-1 (or the pseudogene TRBV3-2) and TRBJ2-7, with TRBD2 identical over 12 bases. With V trimmed by 4 bases and J by 0 bases, 10 bases remained unmatched. Germline lookup yields CDR1 LGHDT and CDR2 YNNKEL (reference sequence). The CDR3 runs to 18 residues. The CDR3 is CASSPKTSGGVFSYEQYF. The CDR3 region has the DNA TGTGCCAGCAGCCCCAAGACTAGCGGGGGAGTCTTCTCCTACGAGCAGTACTTC.

J is TRBJ2-7 and V is TRBV5-6; 7 bases fit TRBD2. CDR3 size: 14 residues. V was pared by 4 bases and J by 1 base, with 5 bases of the junction left unmatched. Germline CDR1 reads SGHDT; CDR2 reads YYEEEE. CDR3 protein: CASSRLAGSYEQYF. DNA for the CDR3: TGTGCCAGCAGCCGCTTAGCGGGTTCCTACGAGCAGTACTTC.

CDR3 amino acids: CASSQKRGGFYEQYF. The CDR3 DNA reads as TGTGCCAGCAGCCAAAAGCGGGGGGGTTTTTACGAGCAGTACTTC. The chain carries TRBV3-1 (or the pseudogene TRBV3-2) and TRBJ2-7; 10 positions agree with TRBD2. The germline CDR1 and CDR2 sequences are LGHDT and YNNKEL (reference sequence). Germline trimming cut 2 bases from V and 4 bases from J; bases unmatched to any gene: 5. The CDR3 spans 15 residues.